A selection of T cell receptor beta chains follows, all from one sample in a study of cytomegalovirus exposure and HLA in healthy donors. The assay was immunoSEQ multiplex PCR, and TCRdb's table has in-frame clones only and misses some. Of under 150,000 clones detected, approximately 80% appear once; the ten largest clones hold about 0.76%. Sequencing used PBMCs. These TCRs come from a young man in good health and CMV-seronegative. CDR3s include the opening cysteine and the closing phenylalanine or tryptophan. D genes are given only for firm matches. A clone size is listed for some rows: how often the clone was seen (once, few, many), or a class if it is expanded.

D: TRBD1
J: TRBJ1-2
size: few
V: TRBV18
DNA: TGTGCCAGCTCTCGCGGCGCAGGGGGCTATGGCTACACCTTC
CDR3: CASSRGAGGYGYTF

D: TRBD1
J: TRBJ2-3
size: .
V: TRBV28
DNA: TGTGCCAGCAGTTTATCGACAGGGCCGCAGTATTTT
CDR3: CASSLSTGPQYF

D: TRBD1
J: TRBJ2-3
size: .
V: TRBV14
DNA: TGTGCCAGCAGCCAAGAGGACAGGGTGGGAGATACGCAGTATTTT
CDR3: CASSQEDRVGDTQYF

D: .
J: TRBJ1-5
size: .
V: TRBV30
DNA: TGTGCCTGGGGAATGGTGGCGGAACAGCCCCAGCATTTT
CDR3: CAWGMVAEQPQHF

D: TRBD1
J: TRBJ1-2
size: .
V: TRBV14
DNA: TGTGCCAGCAGCCAAAATGGACAGGGGGCGGGCTATGGCTACACCTTC
CDR3: CASSQNGQGAGYGYTF

D: .
J: TRBJ2-7
size: .
V: TRBV7-8
DNA: TGTGCCAGCAGCACCCGGGGGGAGCAGTACTTC
CDR3: CASSTRGEQYF

D: .
J: TRBJ1-1
size: .
V: TRBV18
DNA: TGTGCCAGCTCACCTTTCGTGGGGGGGGACACTGAAGCTTTCTTT
CDR3: CASSPFVGGDTEAFF

D: .
J: TRBJ1-1
size: .
V: TRBV19
DNA: TGTGCCAGTAGTATAGTAGGCAGGACAGTGAACACTGAAGCTTTCTTC
CDR3: CASSIVGRTVNTEAFF

D: .
J: TRBJ1-1
size: .
V: TRBV4-3
DNA: TGCGCCAGCAGCCAGAATTACAGGACACTGAACACTGAAGCTTTCTTT
CDR3: CASSQNYRTLNTEAFF

D: TRBD1
J: TRBJ1-4
size: .
V: TRBV7-7
DNA: TGTGCCAGCAGCCCCGACAGGGGGCGGAAACTGTTTTTT
CDR3: CASSPDRGRKLFF

D: .
J: TRBJ2-7
size: .
V: TRBV2
DNA: TGTGCCAGCAGTGAGGAGGTTACCTACGAGCAGTACTTC
CDR3: CASSEEVTYEQYF

D: .
J: TRBJ1-5
size: .
V: TRBV10-3
DNA: TGTGCCATCCAAGGAGATCGGCGTTATCAGCCCCAGCATTTT
CDR3: CAIQGDRRYQPQHF

D: .
J: TRBJ1-2
size: .
V: TRBV5-6
DNA: TGTGCCAGCAGCCGAAAGACAGACGGTCTACCCCCCTATGGCTACACCTTC
CDR3: CASSRKTDGLPPYGYTF

D: TRBD1
J: TRBJ1-4
size: .
V: TRBV18
DNA: TGTGCCAGCTCATTCCGGGACAGCCGTAATGAAAAACTGTTTTTT
CDR3: CASSFRDSRNEKLFF

D: TRBD2
J: TRBJ2-7
size: .
V: TRBV4-1
DNA: TGCGCCAGCAGCCAGATAGCGGGGGGGAACCATCCCTACGAGCAGTACTTC
CDR3: CASSQIAGGNHPYEQYF

D: .
J: TRBJ1-4
size: .
V: TRBV7-8
DNA: TGTGCCAGCAACGGGGGGAGGGCGCGAAATGAAAAACTGTTTTTT
CDR3: CASNGGRARNEKLFF

D: .
J: TRBJ2-7
size: .
V: TRBV6-5
DNA: TGTGCCAGCAGTTACTATCCAGATTACGAGCAGTACTTC
CDR3: CASSYYPDYEQYF

D: TRBD1
J: TRBJ2-1
size: .
V: TRBV25-1
DNA: TGTGCCAGCGTTGGGACAGGACCTAGGTACAATGAGCAGTTCTTC
CDR3: CASVGTGPRYNEQFF

D: .
J: TRBJ2-5
size: once
V: TRBV2
DNA: TGTGCCAGCAGCAGTGGGGGGTATCAAGAGACCCAGTACTTC
CDR3: CASSSGGYQETQYF

D: .
J: TRBJ2-7
size: .
V: TRBV30
DNA: TGTGCCTGGAGTCCCGGGTTGAGGTACGAGCAGTACTTC
CDR3: CAWSPGLRYEQYF

D: .
J: TRBJ2-3
size: few
V: TRBV4-1
DNA: TGCGCCAGCAGCCAGGACGAGTACAGGGAAGATACGCAGTATTTT
CDR3: CASSQDEYREDTQYF

D: .
J: TRBJ1-2
size: .
V: TRBV29-1
DNA: TGCAGCGTTGAGGGCAGGGGTGGCTACACCTTC
CDR3: CSVEGRGGYTF

D: TRBD1
J: TRBJ1-1
size: .
V: TRBV4-3
DNA: TGCGCCAGCAGCCAAGACCCTAGACAGGGCGCTGAAGCTTTCTTT
CDR3: CASSQDPRQGAEAFF

D: .
J: TRBJ1-1
size: .
V: TRBV29-1
DNA: TGCAGCGTTGACGTGTTCGGGGAGTGGGGCACTGAAGCTTTCTTT
CDR3: CSVDVFGEWGTEAFF

D: .
J: TRBJ2-7
size: .
V: TRBV7-9
DNA: TGTGCCAGCAGCTTAGCGGGAGACTACGAGCAGTACTTC
CDR3: CASSLAGDYEQYF

D: TRBD1
J: TRBJ1-2
size: .
V: TRBV28
DNA: TGTGCCAGCAGTCCCTTTTCGGGACAGGGCTATGGCTACACCTTC
CDR3: CASSPFSGQGYGYTF

D: .
J: TRBJ2-2
size: .
V: TRBV4-3
DNA: TGCGCCAGCAGCCACCAGGGTGTAGGCGGGGAGCTGTTTTTT
CDR3: CASSHQGVGGELFF

D: .
J: TRBJ1-1
size: .
V: TRBV2
DNA: TGTGCCAGCAGTGAAGAAGGGGGTCTTACATCCCACACTGAAGCTTTCTTT
CDR3: CASSEEGGLTSHTEAFF

D: TRBD1
J: TRBJ1-1
size: .
V: TRBV18
DNA: TGTGCCAGCTCACCGACAGGGGCGGGGACTGAAGCTTTCTTT
CDR3: CASSPTGAGTEAFF

D: .
J: TRBJ2-7
size: .
V: TRBV13
DNA: TGTGCCAGCAGCTTAGGACGTGGGCCGCGCGAGCAGTACTTC
CDR3: CASSLGRGPREQYF